Below, one TCR beta chain is given with its context. This clone was recorded a few times. Its antigen target is currently unknown. Per-nucleotide qualities are absent, and no much larger clonotype sits a single base away. Genomic DNA was extracted from sorted cells for sequencing of the TCRbeta CDR3 region. The immunoSEQ Assay was used to sequence the TCRbeta CDR3 regions. Sourced from immuneACCESS, this table was stored by TCRdb with only in-frame sequences that have V and J called. A share of the clones is absent; for the studies checked, an unresolved V gene accounts for under half, and the remainder has no known explanation. The sample table shows tens of thousands of clones, and approximately 89% are seen once. The ten largest make up around 2.3% of the sample. Patients with autoimmune disease history or receiving systemic immunosuppression were excluded from the trial. Peripheral blood for TCR sequencing was collected from all dose cohorts at baseline, on cycle 4 day 1, and on cycle 7 day 1. Samples were obtained from an open-label, multicenter, first-in-human phase I dose-escalation trial of ivuxolimab. Adults with locally advanced or metastatic head and neck squamous cell, hepatocellular, melanoma or renal cell carcinoma were enrolled in the trial. CD4+ and CD8+ T cells were sorted separately from peripheral blood before TCR sequencing.

This record belongs to a study of OX40 agonist ivuxolimab in advanced cancers. Broadly, across the study: The costimulatory receptor OX40 (CD134) was targeted by ivuxolimab, a fully human IgG2 agonistic monoclonal antibody. A male proportion of roughly 80% and a mean age of approximately 62 years, ranging from 23 to 79, were recorded for the dose-escalation cohort. Intravenous ivuxolimab was administered to patients every 2 weeks at six dose levels: 0.01, 0.1, 0.3, 1.5, 3 and 10 mg/kg. Peripheral TCRbeta sequencing was intended to test whether TCR sequence diversity was altered and clonal T-cell expansion was caused by ivuxolimab. The paper reports the monotherapy dose-escalation portion (N of about 51 patients) of the phase I ivuxolimab trial. Three dose-escalation patients achieved partial responses, one with hepatocellular carcinoma and two with cutaneous melanoma. Prior anti-PD-1, anti-PD-L1 or anti-CTLA-4 therapy was permitted, and checkpoint inhibitors had been received by more than 35% of dose-escalation patients. Of the roughly 50 dose-escalation patients, hepatocellular carcinoma was present in around 20, melanoma in about 15, renal cell carcinoma in 9 and head and neck cancer in 9. Broader findings and caveats from the paper: Clonal expansion of both CD4+ and CD8+ blood T cells was observed from baseline to week 6 at doses 0.1 to 3.0 mg/kg. Partial responders in the 0.1-3.0 mg/kg groups had among the lowest normalized peripheral clonal expansion, especially among CD8+ T cells. Low levels of normalized T-cell clonal expansion were also seen in some patients who did not respond. After ivuxolimab, expanded clones were on average more numerous among CD8+ T cells than among CD4+ T cells. Which antigens the clonally expanded peripheral T cells were specific for was not determined.

Counted from cysteine to phenylalanine, this CDR3 has 15 amino acids. The CDR3 DNA has 45 bases and is translated from base 1. Sequences SGHRS (CDR1) and YFSETQ (CDR2) are obtained from the germline V gene. The V end gives up 3 bases and the J end 3 bases, leaving 4 bases in the junction not matched to a gene. Recombination linked TRBV5-1 to TRBJ2-7; 12 bases in between match TRBD2. Sample: CD4+ or CD8+ T cells sorted from blood, taken in a trial of the OX40 agonist ivuxolimab. This clonotype was obtained from an adult with an advanced solid tumor such as melanoma, head and neck, liver or kidney cancer. This receptor carries the CDR3 CASSWTSGTLYEQYF. The DNA is TGCGCCAGCAGCTGGACTAGCGGGACGCTCTACGAGCAGTACTTC.